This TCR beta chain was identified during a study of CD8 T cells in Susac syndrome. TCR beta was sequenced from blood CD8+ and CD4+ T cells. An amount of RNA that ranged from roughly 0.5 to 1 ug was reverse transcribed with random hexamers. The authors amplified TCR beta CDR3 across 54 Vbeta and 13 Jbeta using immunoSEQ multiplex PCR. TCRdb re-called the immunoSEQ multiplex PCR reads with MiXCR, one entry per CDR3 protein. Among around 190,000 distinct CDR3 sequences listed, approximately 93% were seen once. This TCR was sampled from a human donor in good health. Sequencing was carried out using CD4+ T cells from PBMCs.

The DNA of the CDR3 is TGTGCCGGTCGAGAGGGTGGAATTGGGGAGCTGTTTTTT. Translated, it gives CAGREGGIGELFF. The rearrangement uses TRBV6-6 and TRBJ2-2; a possible D gene is TRBD2 (5 bases). Germline V CDR1 and CDR2: MNHNY, SVGAGI (reference sequence). With 11 bases removed from V and 8 bases from J, the gap between germline ends came to 18 bases. The length of the CDR3 is 13 residues.